Sequencing of this T cell receptor (beta chain) was carried out in a study of blood T cells in healthy people across ages. For the second PCR, which ran for roughly 7 to 11 cycles, a sample-barcoded 5' primer and a J-beta primer mix were used. TCRdb ran MiXCR on the 5' RACE reads and lists one entry per CDR3 protein. The sample has around 1,600,000 distinct CDR3 sequences; approximately 43% are singletons. The CDR3 loop spans 14 amino acids. Germline V CDR1 and CDR2: LNHDA, SQIVND (reference sequence). The V and J ends lost 9 bases and 0 bases respectively, with 12 bases between them. Study conclusions and caveats: A roughly linear age-dependent decrease characterized TCR beta diversity per million T cells. Long-lived donors carried more naive CD4+ cells and greater diversity than aged donors.

This clonotype showed up just a few times. The antigen is unknown. The chain combines TRBV19 with TRBJ2-1; D not resolved. The TCR sequence derives from a woman in her late teens or twenties in good health. The sequenced sample was blood. CDR3 sequence: CASTAASSYNEQFF. In DNA form, the CDR3 reads TGTGCCAGCACAGCTGCCAGCTCCTACAATGAGCAGTTCTTC.